What follows is one TCR beta chain and its context. What it binds is not known. The data belong to a study of graft-versus-host responses after intestinal transplantation. Overall study context: Recipients got multivisceral, liver-intestinal, or isolated intestinal transplants. Anti-thymocyte globulin induction, then tacrolimus and steroids for about three years, went to all recipients.

Whole-study findings and limits: Investigators detected GvH clones in recipient marrow, with some emerging earlier in ileum or blood.

Using immunoSEQ multiplex PCR, the repertoire was profiled, and TCRdb retains in-frame clones only, with some absent. The data hold tens of thousands of clones, with 89% observed a single time. This specimen was unstimulated CD8+ T cells sorted from spleen or lymph node cells, taken before intestinal transplant. The receptor was isolated from a human donor who received an intestinal transplant.

The CDR3, as DNA: TGTGCCAGCAGCCTCCGGGCAGGGGCCATTGAAGCTTTCTTT. Its protein product is CASSLRAGAIEAFF. V and J are TRBV16 and TRBJ1-1; weak D call: TRBD1 (6 bases). The length of the CDR3 is 14 residues. Germline V gene sequence: CDR1 KGHSY, CDR2 FQNENV. V lost 4 bases to trimming and J lost 7 bases, with 16 bases between them. The full variable domain, rest sourced from reference TRBV16 and TRBJ1-1, is GEEVAQTPKHLVRGEGQKAKLYCAPIKGHSYVFWYQQVLKNEFKFLISFQNENVFDETGMPKERFSAKCLPNSPCSLEIQATKLEDSAVYFCASSLRAGAIEAFFGQGTRLTVV.